The next 13 T cell receptor beta chains were all read from a single sample in a study of spatial heterogeneity in lung cancer. Time point specified: sample taken at primary tumor resection. What these receptors recognize is not known. Points from the study as a whole: Tracking of tumor mutation counts was seen in expanded intratumoral alpha and beta TCR counts.

Each CDR3 protein is one row after TCRdb ran MiXCR on the 5' RACE reads. The repertoire holds over 5,500 distinct CDR3 sequences, with about 15% as singletons. The sample was lung tumor tissue, taken at surgery. These receptor sequences come from a male donor with early-stage non-small cell lung cancer.

As concerns this clonotype: This sequence may be a read error, since a much larger clone differs from it by one base. This beta chain is an off-target read within a library intended for alpha chains, so its frequency means little. CDR3 loop: CANSLGGFGHGETQYF. CDR3 in DNA: TGTGCCAACAGTCTAGGGGGTTTCGGGCACGGGGAGACCCAGTACTTC. V and J are TRBV12-3 or TRBV12-4 and TRBJ2-5; possibly TRBD1 for D (6 bases). The CDR3 consists of 16 residues.

This clonotype is medium-sized within its sample. This beta chain appears as a stray read in a library generated for alpha chains; its size is not informative. This chain connects TRBV28 to TRBJ2-7; D ambiguous. CDR3 length equals 11 residues. Per germline, CDR1 MDHEN and CDR2 SYDVKM. Trimming removed 0 bases at V and 6 bases at J, with 3 bases between. Here the CDR3 reads CASSLWVEQYF. For the CDR3, the DNA is TGTGCCAGCAGTTTATGGGTCGAGCAGTACTTC.

This clonotype was counted at least ten times. This beta chain slipped into a library made for alpha chains as a stray read, so its size is not meaningful. The chain employs TRBV23-1 and TRBJ2-7; 13 nucleotides agree with TRBD2. TRBV23-1 is treated as an ORF (open reading frame) with a function not yet certain. The CDR3 runs to 20 residues. The J segment lost 3 bases and the V segment lost 0 bases, leaving 14 bases of the junction unmatched. The CDR3, as DNA: TGCGCCAGCAGTCAATCAAACCGACTAGCGGGAGGCTATATTTACTACGAGCAGTACTTC. This translates into CASSQSNRLAGGYIYYEQYF.

By its share, this clonotype is medium-sized. This beta chain is a stray sequence in a library constructed for alpha chains; its clone size is not meaningful. The chain links TRBV11-1 to TRBJ2-5, with 12 bases that match TRBD2. This CDR3 region has 16 residues. Germline CDR1 reads SGHAT; CDR2 reads FQDESV (reference sequence). J was trimmed by 5 bases and V by 5 bases; bases with no gene match: 9. The CDR3, as DNA: TGTGCCAGCAGCCGGCTAGCGGGAGGGCCAGGGGAGACCCAGTACTTC. Residues: CASSRLAGGPGETQYF.

In this sample, this clonotype turned up many times. Because this beta chain is a stray read in a library intended to capture alpha chains, its abundance should not be given much weight. J is TRBJ1-5 and V is TRBV29-1; 7 bases map to TRBD1. This CDR3 region has 14 residues. Germline CDR1 is SQVTM and CDR2 is ANQGSEA. V lost 5 bases to trimming and J lost 0 bases; unmatched junction nucleotides: 4. This chain's CDR3 is CSVSDRDSNQPQHF. Here the CDR3 DNA reads TGCAGCGTTTCAGACAGGGATAGCAATCAGCCCCAGCATTTT. Supplemented by reference TRBV29-1 and TRBJ1-5, the full variable domain reads SAVISQKPSRDICQRGTSLTIQCQVDSQVTMMFWYRQQPGQSLTLIATANQGSEATYESGFVIDKFPISRPNLTFSTLTVSNMSPEDSSIYLCSVSDRDSNQPQHFGDGTRLSIL.

By proportion, this clonotype is medium-sized. The library was built for alpha chains, so this beta chain is an off-target read and its size means little. V gene TRBV20-1 combines with J gene TRBJ2-7, with a weak D call TRBD2 (7 bases). There are 12 residues in the CDR3. The V end lost 3 bases, the J end lost 12 bases, and 18 bases lay between the germline ends. CDR1 is DFQATT and CDR2 is SNEGSKA in the germline V gene (reference sequence). CDR3 region: CSASWGGNDRYF. The CDR3 DNA reads TGCAGTGCTAGTTGGGGGGGCAATGATCGGTACTTC.

This clonotype was seen a handful of times. This beta chain represents an off-target read in a library built for alpha chains; its size is of limited meaning. Here the CDR3 reads CASSYRGITDTQYF. CDR3 nucleotides: TGTGCCAGCAGTTACCGCGGGATCACAGATACGCAGTATTTT. The V and J genes are TRBV27 and TRBJ2-3, with TRBD2 as a possible D gene (6 bases). The CDR3 extends over 14 amino acids. The germline V gene encodes CDR1 MNHEY and CDR2 SMNVEV (reference sequence). V lost 4 bases to trimming and J lost 2 bases, with 10 bases between them.

Sample share makes this clonotype medium-sized. This beta chain turned up in a library designed for alpha chains; as an off-target read, its abundance says little. The J gene is TRBJ1-4, the V gene TRBV20-1; 11 bases map to TRBD1. V lost 2 bases, J lost 8 bases, and 4 bases stayed unmatched. Germline loops: CDR1 DFQATT, CDR2 SNEGSKA (reference sequence). The CDR3 covers 14 residues. The CDR3 region is CSARRTGGGEKLFF. In DNA form, the CDR3 reads TGCAGTGCTAGAAGGACAGGGGGCGGCGAAAAACTGTTTTTT.

The sample holds a few counts of this clonotype. This beta chain lies outside the target of a library built for alpha chains; its clone size means little. This chain uses TRBV4-3 with TRBJ2-3, with a weak D call TRBD2 (6 bases). Germline values: CDR1 LGHNA, CDR2 YSLEER. The CDR3 covers 15 residues. Trimming left V 1 base short and J 3 bases short, with 11 bases between. The CDR3 sequence: CASSQVWGVTDTQYF. In DNA form, the CDR3 reads TGCGCCAGCAGCCAAGTTTGGGGGGTGACAGATACGCAGTATTTT.

Concerning this clonotype: For a library built for alpha chains, this beta chain is a stray read; little rests on its size. The chain uses TRBV6-6 and TRBJ2-1; D tentatively fits TRBD1 or TRBD2 (5 bases each). The CDR3 covers 15 residues. V was cut by 4 bases and J by 0 bases, with 10 bases left in between. CDR1 is MNHNY, CDR2 SVGAGI, per germline (reference sequence). The CDR3 spells CASSSRDHSYNEQFF. For the CDR3, the DNA is TGTGCCAGCAGTTCCCGGGACCACTCCTACAATGAGCAGTTCTTC.

Relative to its sample, this clonotype is medium-sized. In a library made to pick up alpha chains, this beta chain is a stray read with a size that means little. The gene calls are TRBV12-3 or TRBV12-4 and TRBJ1-2; D is perhaps TRBD1 (5 bases). The ends were cut back, 1 base at V and 2 bases at J, with 11 bases in the middle. The CDR3 is made up of 15 amino acids. CDR3 amino acids: CASSLVGQGNYGYTF. The CDR3, as DNA: TGTGCCAGCAGTTTAGTTGGGCAGGGAAACTATGGCTACACCTTC.

This clonotype is deemed medium-sized. This beta chain turned up in a library designed for alpha chains; as an off-target read, its abundance says little. The rearrangement uses TRBV28 and TRBJ2-7; TRBD1 matches at 10 bases. Trimming cost V 4 bases and J 2 bases; bases outside gene matches: 5. This CDR3 is built from 15 residues. Germline CDR1 and CDR2: MDHEN and SYDVKM. CDR3 amino acids: CASSWGTGETYEQYF. In nucleotides, the CDR3 is TGTGCCAGCAGTTGGGGGACAGGGGAGACCTACGAGCAGTACTTC.

In its sample, this clonotype was seen a few times. Because the library targeted alpha chains, this beta chain is an off-target read whose size means little. This chain joins TRBV9 and TRBJ2-7; TRBD2 matches 7 bases. The CDR3 totals 15 residues. Unmatched junction bases numbered 5, after V lost 2 bases and J lost 0 bases. Germline V gene lookup returns CDR1 SGDLS and CDR2 YYNGEE. The CDR3 is CASSVGSGASYEQYF. The DNA of the CDR3 is TGTGCCAGCAGCGTTGGAAGCGGGGCCTCCTACGAGCAGTACTTC.